A single sample is the source of the 9 T cell receptor beta chains below, sequenced in a study of cytomegalovirus exposure and HLA in healthy donors. The PCR made use of 60 Vbeta and 13 Jbeta primers. The protocol was immunoSEQ multiplex PCR, while the TCRdb copy is restricted to in-frame clones and leaves out a portion. The sample holds approximately 93,000 clones; about 81% are singletons and the top ten take less than 3.5%. The sequenced sample consisted of PBMCs. The receptors were sampled from a woman in her thirties or forties in good health and CMV-seronegative.

This sequence joins TRBV10-3 and TRBJ2-2; 8 bases map to TRBD1. V shed 5 bases and J 5 bases; nucleotides not matched to a gene: 16. The CDR3 totals 18 residues. In germline, CDR1 is ENHRY, CDR2 SYGVKD. CDR3 in DNA: TGTGCCATCAGTAAAGAAAGAGGGACAGGTGGGAGAACCGGGGAGCTGTTTTTT. This codes for CAISKERGTGGRTGELFF.

The rearrangement links TRBV28 to TRBJ1-1; 7 bases match TRBD1. V dropped 6 bases and J dropped 0; count of bases not matched to a gene: 13. Germline CDR1 and CDR2: MDHEN and SYDVKM. This CDR3 has 17 amino acids. The CDR3 spells CASSPMEGAGLNTEAFF. CDR3 bases: TGTGCCAGCAGCCCAATGGAGGGGGCCGGATTGAACACTGAAGCTTTCTTT.

The rearrangement uses TRBV28 and TRBJ1-2; perhaps TRBD1 as D (6 bases). This CDR3 is 18 amino acids long. In germline, CDR1 is MDHEN, CDR2 SYDVKM. V lost 5 bases and J lost 0, with 22 bases in between. The CDR3 reads CASSPSGTTTFPNYGYTF. In DNA, the CDR3 is TGTGCCAGCAGTCCCTCCGGGACAACCACTTTTCCTAACTATGGCTACACCTTC.

The chain recombines TRBV28 with TRBJ1-2, with TRBD1 as a possible D gene (5 bases). Trimming pared 10 bases from V and 8 bases from J, leaving 11 bases between. The CDR3 has 10 amino acids. Germline assignment: CDR1 MDHEN and CDR2 SYDVKM. The CDR3 DNA reads TGTGCCATCGGCGGGGGGGGCTACACCTTC. The encoded protein is CAIGGGGYTF.

J is TRBJ2-1 and V is TRBV6-5, with no clear D. Germline V gives CDR1 MNHEY, CDR2 SVGAGI. Deletions cut 6 bases from V and 7 bases from J, with 7 bases between. This CDR3 contains 11 residues. The CDR3 DNA reads as TGTGCCAGCAGGACAATTAATGAGCAGTTCTTC. It yields the protein CASRTINEQFF.

On this clone: The sample carries other DNA sequences with the same CDR3. The rearrangement links TRBV6-5 to TRBJ1-1; possibly TRBD1 for D (5 bases). CDR3 length: 14 amino acids. Trimming stripped 0 bases from V and 1 base from J, with 6 bases between. Looked up from germline, CDR1 is MNHEY and CDR2 is SVGAGI. The CDR3: CASSYSTANTEAFF. As DNA, the CDR3 is TGTGCCAGCAGTTACTCGACAGCGAACACTGAAGCTTTCTTT.

This chain connects TRBV27 to TRBJ2-7; 11 bases agree with TRBD2. The CDR3 is 18 residues long. Germline CDR1 and CDR2: MNHEY and SMNVEV (reference sequence). V gave up 5 bases and J gave up 7 bases; unmatched junction bases: 19. CDR3 nucleotide sequence: TGTGCCAGCAGTCCAAAAGGTTTTAGCGGGAGGGCTGTTGAGGAGCAGTACTTC. It specifies CASSPKGFSGRAVEEQYF.

V usage is TRBV11-3 and J usage is TRBJ2-7, with D tentatively TRBD1 (6 bases). Per the germline V gene, CDR1 is SGHNT and CDR2 is YENEEA. The germline V and J ends were trimmed by 6 bases and 5 bases, with 14 bases remaining between them. This CDR3 is 13 amino acids long. Written as DNA, the CDR3 is TGTGCCAGCAGTTCCGGGACAAAGGACGAGCAGTACTTC. Protein product: CASSSGTKDEQYF. The whole variable domain, remainder taken from reference TRBV11-3 and TRBJ2-7, is EAGVVQSPRYKIIEKKQPVAFWCNPISGHNTLYWYLQNLGQGPELLIRYENEEAVDDSQLPKDRFSAERLKGVDSTLKIQPAELGDSAVYLCASSSGTKDEQYFGPGTRLTVT.

The chain couples TRBV11-2 to TRBJ2-7, with D uncertain. The CDR3 runs to 16 residues. V was trimmed by 1 base and J by 7 bases, leaving 20 bases between them. The germline gives CDR1 SGHAT, CDR2 FQNNGV. For the CDR3, the DNA is TGTGCCAGCAGCTTAGGGTTACAGTCTCCCCTAAGGGAGCAGTACTTC. Protein: CASSLGLQSPLREQYF.